This T cell receptor beta chain was obtained from a study of cytomegalovirus exposure and HLA in healthy donors. A few counts support this clone. Primers for the PCR totalled 60 Vbeta and 13 Jbeta. Repertoires were generated with immunoSEQ multiplex PCR, while TCRdb's copy carries only in-frame clones and drops some. The data show around 110,000 clones, roughly 69% seen once. Germline V lookup: CDR1 SQVTM, CDR2 ANQGSEA. V dropped 6 bases and J dropped 7; count of bases not matched to a gene: 6. The CDR3 totals 13 residues. Sequencing was done on a sample of PBMCs. The gene calls are TRBV29-1 and TRBJ1-5; 10 nucleotides align to TRBD1. The clonotype originates from a woman in her 30s in good health and CMV-seronegative. The CDR3 sequence is CSVAGQGEQPQHF. The DNA of the CDR3 is TGCAGCGTGGCCGGACAGGGGGAACAGCCCCAGCATTTT.